One and the same sample provided the 8 T cell receptor beta chains below, sequenced in a study of blood T cell repertoires in COVID-19. Sequencing used immunoSEQ multiplex PCR; TCRdb keeps in-frame clones, though not all of them. The repertoire holds 150,000 or so clones, 77% seen once, with about 8.4% in the top ten. The sequenced sample was peripheral blood. The receptors come from a woman between 50 and 59 years old with active or convalescent COVID-19.

CDR3 loop: CASSTRGRHNSPLHF. The CDR3 DNA reads TGTGCCAGCAGCACGCGGGGGCGGCACAATTCACCCCTCCACTTT. The V gene is TRBV14, the J gene TRBJ1-6; TRBD1 might be the D (6 bases). The V end lost 5 bases, the J end lost 7 bases, and 15 bases lay between the germline ends. The CDR3 covers 15 residues. Germline CDR1 SGHDN, CDR2 FVKESK.

J is TRBJ1-2 and V is TRBV7-2; no definite D call. With 4 bases removed from V and 4 bases from J, the gap between germline ends came to 10 bases. From germline, CDR1 is SGHTA and CDR2 FQGNSA. The length of the CDR3 is 13 residues. CDR3 DNA: TGTGCCAGCAGCTCCCCAGTCCTCTATGGCTACACCTTC. Translated, it gives CASSSPVLYGYTF.

The V gene is TRBV28, the J gene TRBJ1-1; D perhaps matches TRBD1 (5 bases). CDR1 MDHEN and CDR2 SYDVKM come from the germline V gene. V shed 6 bases and J shed 2 bases, with 10 bases lying between them. The CDR3 is made up of 13 amino acids. CDR3 sequence: CASSRQLNTEAFF. The CDR3 DNA sequence: TGTGCCAGCAGCCGACAGCTAAACACTGAAGCTTTCTTT.

The chain links TRBV30 to TRBJ1-3, with D unresolved. Germline V lookup: CDR1 GTSNPN, CDR2 SVGIG (reference sequence). V was clipped by 5 bases and J by 1 base, with 18 bases between them. This CDR3 contains 16 residues. The CDR3 sequence is CAWGRESAGSGNTIYF. CDR3 in DNA: TGTGCCTGGGGGCGGGAATCTGCTGGGTCTGGAAACACCATATATTTT. The full variable domain, with the rest looked up from reference TRBV30 and TRBJ1-3, is SQTIHQWPATLVQPVGSPLSLECTVEGTSNPNLYWYRQAAGRGLQLLFYSVGIGQISSEVPQNLSASRPQDRQFILSSKKLLLSDSGFYLCAWGRESAGSGNTIYFGEGSWLTVV.

CDR3 coding DNA: TGCGCCAGCAGCTTCGGGGGAGATAGCACAGATACGCAGTATTTT. It specifies CASSFGGDSTDTQYF. The V gene is TRBV5-1, the J gene TRBJ2-3; TRBD2 might be the D (6 bases). The CDR3 length is 15 residues. Trimming took 2 bases from V and 0 from J, leaving 10 bases between them. CDR1 is SGHRS and CDR2 is YFSETQ in the germline V gene.

The gene calls are TRBV30 and TRBJ1-6, with D possibly being TRBD1 (6 bases). V gave up 3 bases and J gave up 8 bases, with 14 bases separating them. Germline V gene data show CDR1 as GTSNPN and CDR2 as SVGIG (reference sequence). The CDR3 runs to 14 residues. CDR3 DNA sequence: TGTGCCTGGAGCCCCACGGGGGGCTATTCACCCCTCCACTTT. It specifies CAWSPTGGYSPLHF.

This chain links TRBV30 with TRBJ1-6, with TRBD1 identical over 9 bases. V shed 4 bases, J shed 0 bases, and the junction held 1 base outside the gene matches. CDR1 and CDR2 from the germline V gene are GTSNPN and SVGIG (reference sequence). CDR3 length: 15 amino acids. Here the CDR3 reads CAWKTGGSYNSPLHF. CDR3 coding DNA: TGTGCCTGGAAGACAGGGGGCTCCTATAATTCACCCCTCCACTTT.

This clone has more than one count but fewer than ten. The V call is TRBV19, the J call TRBJ2-1; 12 nucleotides match TRBD2. Trimming at V came to 3 bases and at J to 7 bases, leaving 10 bases not matched to a gene. The CDR3 is 17 amino acids. Germline CDR1 reads LNHDA; CDR2 reads SQIVND (reference sequence). The CDR3 coding sequence is TGTGCCAGTAGTATGAAGGCTAGCGGGAGGGCCGGGAATGAGCAGTTCTTC. Its translation: CASSMKASGRAGNEQFF.